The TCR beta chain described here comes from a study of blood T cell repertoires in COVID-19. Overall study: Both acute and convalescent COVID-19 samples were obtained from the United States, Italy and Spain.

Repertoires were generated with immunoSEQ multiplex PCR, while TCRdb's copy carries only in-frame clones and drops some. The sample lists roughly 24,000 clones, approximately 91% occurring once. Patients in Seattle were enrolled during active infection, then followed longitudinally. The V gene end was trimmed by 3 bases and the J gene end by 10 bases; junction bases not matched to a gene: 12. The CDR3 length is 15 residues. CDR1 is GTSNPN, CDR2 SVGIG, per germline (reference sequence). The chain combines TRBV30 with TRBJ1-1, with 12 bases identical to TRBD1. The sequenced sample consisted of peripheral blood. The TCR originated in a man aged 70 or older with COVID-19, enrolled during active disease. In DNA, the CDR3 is TGTGCCTGGAGATACCCCGGGACAGGGGGCCTGGGAGCTTTCTTT. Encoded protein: CAWRYPGTGGLGAFF. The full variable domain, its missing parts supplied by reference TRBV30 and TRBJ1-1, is SQTIHQWPATLVQPVGSPLSLECTVEGTSNPNLYWYRQAAGRGLQLLFYSVGIGQISSEVPQNLSASRPQDRQFILSSKKLLLSDSGFYLCAWRYPGTGGLGAFFGQGTRLTVV.